This T cell receptor (beta chain) was observed in a study of technical replicates of blood from a handful of donors. The assay was immunoSEQ multiplex PCR, and TCRdb's table has in-frame clones only and misses some. The sample lists about 100,000 clones, around 95% occurring once. Germline V gene sequence: CDR1 WNHNN, CDR2 SYGVQD (reference sequence). The CDR3 sequence is 15 residues long. V lost 5 bases, J lost 2 bases, and 4 bases stayed unmatched. The chain couples TRBV10-1 to TRBJ2-1; 9 bases fit TRBD2. The material sequenced was T cells isolated from PBMCs. The TCR was taken from a human donor in good health. CDR3 sequence: CASSRLAEAYNEQFF. The CDR3 nucleotides are TGCGCCAGCAGTCGACTAGCGGAGGCCTACAATGAGCAGTTCTTC.